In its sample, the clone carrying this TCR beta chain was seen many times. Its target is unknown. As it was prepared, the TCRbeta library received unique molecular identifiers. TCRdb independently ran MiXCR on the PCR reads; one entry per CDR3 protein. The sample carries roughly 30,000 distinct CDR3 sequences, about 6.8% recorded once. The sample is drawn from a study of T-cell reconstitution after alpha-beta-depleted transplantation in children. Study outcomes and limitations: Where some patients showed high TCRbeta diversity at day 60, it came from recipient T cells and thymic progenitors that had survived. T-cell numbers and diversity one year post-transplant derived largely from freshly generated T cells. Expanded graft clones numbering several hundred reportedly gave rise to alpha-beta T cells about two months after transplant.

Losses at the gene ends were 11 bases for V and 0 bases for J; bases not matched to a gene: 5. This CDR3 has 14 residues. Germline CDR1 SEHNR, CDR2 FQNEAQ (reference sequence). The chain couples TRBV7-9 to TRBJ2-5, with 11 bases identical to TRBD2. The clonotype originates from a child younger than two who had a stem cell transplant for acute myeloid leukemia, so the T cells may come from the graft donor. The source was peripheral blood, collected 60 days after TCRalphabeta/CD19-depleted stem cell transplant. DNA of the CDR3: TGTGCCGGAAGACTAGCGGGGTACCAAGAGACCCAGTACTTC. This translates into CAGRLAGYQETQYF.